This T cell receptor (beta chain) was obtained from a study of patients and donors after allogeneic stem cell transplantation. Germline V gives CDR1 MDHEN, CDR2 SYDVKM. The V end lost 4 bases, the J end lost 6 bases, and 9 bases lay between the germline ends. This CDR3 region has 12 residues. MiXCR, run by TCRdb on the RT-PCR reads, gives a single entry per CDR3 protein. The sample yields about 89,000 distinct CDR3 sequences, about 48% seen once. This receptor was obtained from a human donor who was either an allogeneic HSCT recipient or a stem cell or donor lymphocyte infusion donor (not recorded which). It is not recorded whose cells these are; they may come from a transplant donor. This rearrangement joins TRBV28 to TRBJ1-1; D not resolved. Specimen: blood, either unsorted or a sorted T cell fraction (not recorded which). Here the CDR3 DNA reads TGTGCCAGCAGTTCATGGGAGCCTGAAGCTTTCTTT. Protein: CASSSWEPEAFF.